Below are 32 T cell receptor beta chains sequenced from a single sample in a study of blood T cell repertoires in COVID-19. The method was immunoSEQ multiplex PCR; TCRdb's version includes in-frame clones alone and lacks a portion of them. The data contain more than 250,000 clones, 70% to 90% of them singletons. The sample taken for sequencing was PBMCs or T cells enriched from blood (not recorded which). All receptors come from a man aged 30 to 39 who had recovered from COVID-19.

This clone was counted once. V usage is TRBV5-6 and J usage is TRBJ2-3; TRBD2 agrees at 8 bases. CDR1 and CDR2 (germline): SGHDT, YYEEEE. This CDR3 is built from 14 residues. Trimming at V came to 4 bases and at J to 5 bases, leaving 6 bases not matched to a gene. The CDR3 DNA sequence: TGTGCCAGCAGCCTAAGCGGGGGAGGAGATACGCAGTATTTT. As protein: CASSLSGGGDTQYF.

This chain uses TRBV7-9 with TRBJ2-2; the match to TRBD1 covers 10 bases. V trimming: 1 base; J trimming: 1 base; junction bases outside the gene matches: 6. The length of the CDR3 is 18 residues. CDR1 is SEHNR, CDR2 FQNEAQ, per germline (reference sequence). The DNA of the CDR3 is TGTGCCAGCAGCTTAGGTGCCGGGACAGGGGTGAACACCGGGGAGCTGTTTTTT. Its translation is CASSLGAGTGVNTGELFF.

This clone was counted between two and nine times. The rearrangement joins TRBV11-2 to TRBJ2-3; possibly TRBD1 for D (8 bases). The CDR3 is made up of 15 amino acids. Trimming removed 4 bases from V and 10 bases from J, with 21 bases in between. Germline values: CDR1 SGHAT, CDR2 FQNNGV. The CDR3 here is CASSSNSGQGGPQYF. The CDR3 DNA reads as TGTGCCAGCAGCTCCAATAGTGGACAGGGAGGGCCGCAGTATTTT.

V usage is TRBV28 and J usage is TRBJ2-6, with D unclear. The CDR3 runs to 16 residues. CDR1 and CDR2 (germline): MDHEN, SYDVKM. V was cut by 5 bases and J by 1 base, with 12 bases left in between. CDR3 loop: CASSSLTESGANVLTF. Written as DNA, the CDR3 is TGTGCCAGCAGTAGTCTGACGGAGTCTGGGGCCAACGTCCTGACTTTC.

The J gene is TRBJ2-3, the V gene TRBV3-1 (or the pseudogene TRBV3-2); 7 bases line up with TRBD2. Germline CDR1 and CDR2: LGHDT and YNNKEL (reference sequence). Trimming removed 1 base from V and 3 bases from J; junction bases left unmatched: 4. The CDR3 consists of 15 residues. CDR3: CASSQGGGLTDTQYF. In DNA, the CDR3 is TGTGCCAGCAGCCAAGGCGGGGGTCTTACAGATACGCAGTATTTT.

This clone was picked up a small number of times. The rearrangement joins TRBV18 to TRBJ2-5; maybe TRBD1 (5 bases). Between the trimmed V and J ends, which lost 2 bases and 5 bases, there was a span of 6 bases. This CDR3 contains 12 residues. The germline CDR1 and CDR2 sequences are KGHSH and LQKENI. In DNA form, the CDR3 reads TGTGCCAGCTCACCAGCAGGGGAGACCCAGTACTTC. Amino acids: CASSPAGETQYF.

The chain employs TRBV28 and TRBJ2-3; possibly TRBD1 for D (5 bases). From germline, CDR1 is MDHEN and CDR2 SYDVKM. Trimming cost V 7 bases and J 1 base, with 15 bases left between them. The length of the CDR3 is 15 residues. The CDR3 region is CASTRAPYGTDTQYF. The CDR3 region has the DNA TGTGCCAGCACCAGGGCTCCATATGGCACAGATACGCAGTATTTT.

The CDR3 reads CASSPDLRMTDGYTF. CDR3 nucleotide sequence: TGTGCCAGCAGCCCAGACCTGAGGATGACGGATGGCTACACCTTC. This sequence joins TRBV7-9 and TRBJ1-2; no definite D call. This CDR3 region has 15 residues. Trimming stripped 5 bases from V and 6 bases from J, with 19 bases between. The germline V gene encodes CDR1 SEHNR and CDR2 FQNEAQ (reference sequence).

This clone was observed a single time. This chain links TRBV7-3 with TRBJ2-1; D is possibly TRBD1 (5 bases). CDR3 length: 13 amino acids. Trimming took off 5 bases at V and 4 bases at J, with 9 bases between the two ends. The germline CDR1 and CDR2 sequences are SGHTA and FQGTGA. The CDR3 sequence is CASSPDRYNEQFF. The CDR3 region has the DNA TGTGCCAGCAGCCCTGACAGATACAATGAGCAGTTCTTC.

J is TRBJ1-4 and V is TRBV2, with 7 bases that match TRBD1. Germline V gives CDR1 SNHLY, CDR2 FYNNEI. V shed 7 bases and J 8 bases; nucleotides not matched to a gene: 10. The CDR3 covers 14 residues. The CDR3 spells CASITDRYEEKLFF. CDR3 DNA sequence: TGTGCCAGCATAACGGACAGGTACGAGGAAAAACTGTTTTTT.

The chain uses TRBV14 and TRBJ1-1; the D gene is possibly TRBD1 (5 bases). V lost 4 bases to trimming and J lost 1 base, with 13 bases between them. Germline assignment: CDR1 SGHDN and CDR2 FVKESK. This CDR3 is 15 amino acids long. In DNA, the CDR3 is TGTGCCAGCAGCCGGGAGGGCGGGGGGAACACTGAAGCTTTCTTT. Translation: CASSREGGGNTEAFF.

The chain is built from TRBV12-3 or TRBV12-4 and TRBJ1-1; 8 bases match TRBD1. The CDR3 is 13 amino acids. V was clipped by 6 bases and J by 5 bases; unmatched bases: 5. The CDR3: CASRQQGGTEAFF. The CDR3 nucleotides read TGTGCCAGCAGGCAACAGGGGGGGACTGAAGCTTTCTTT.

This chain connects TRBV21-1 to TRBJ2-7; the table's TRBD1 call for D was not verified on the DNA. TRBV21-1 is noted as a pseudogene. The CDR3 loop spans 15 amino acids. CDR3 sequence: CASSKLRQGLGEQYF. The CDR3 DNA reads TGTGCCAGCAGCAAATTACGGCAGGGGTTAGGCGAGCAGTACTTC.

The rearrangement uses TRBV5-4 and TRBJ2-2; 8 nucleotides agree with TRBD2. Germline CDR1 SGHNT, CDR2 YYREEE (reference sequence). The CDR3 extends over 15 amino acids. The V and J ends lost 1 base and 5 bases, in that order; junction bases with no gene match: 4. CDR3 protein: CASSLSGGRTGELFF. Written as DNA, the CDR3 is TGTGCCAGCAGCTTGAGCGGGGGAAGGACCGGGGAGCTGTTTTTT.

The chain employs TRBV3-1 (or the pseudogene TRBV3-2) and TRBJ1-6; 12 bases match TRBD1. The CDR3 has 15 residues. In germline, CDR1 is LGHDT, CDR2 YNNKEL (reference sequence). V was pared by 3 bases and J by 8 bases, with 2 bases of the junction left unmatched. The DNA of the CDR3 is TGTGCCAGCAGCCAGGGACAGGGGGCGCATTCACCCCTCCACTTT. Translated: CASSQGQGAHSPLHF.

This sequence joins TRBV27 and TRBJ1-1; no definite D call. CDR1 MNHEY and CDR2 SMNVEV come from the germline V gene (reference sequence). Trimming stripped 6 bases from V and 3 bases from J, with 17 bases between. The CDR3 consists of 15 residues. The chain's CDR3 is CASSRRGAIYTEAFF. DNA for the CDR3: TGTGCCAGCAGCCGCCGGGGAGCGATATACACTGAAGCTTTCTTT.

J is TRBJ1-3 and V is TRBV30, with TRBD1 as a possible D gene (5 bases). This CDR3 is 17 amino acids long. V was cut by 2 bases and J by 1 base, with 18 bases left in between. Germline V gene data show CDR1 as GTSNPN and CDR2 as SVGIG (reference sequence). The CDR3 bases are TGTGCCTGGAGTCTGGTGGGGGACTACACTTCTGGAAACACCATATATTTT. Protein: CAWSLVGDYTSGNTIYF.

The chain employs TRBV7-2 and TRBJ1-3; no reliable D call. V lost 5 bases to trimming and J lost 0 bases, with 17 bases between them. Per germline, CDR1 SGHTA and CDR2 FQGNSA. The CDR3 loop spans 17 amino acids. The CDR3 DNA follows: TGTGCCAGCAGCCGCATAAAGCCCTCTCCCTCTGGAAACACCATATATTTT. Its translation: CASSRIKPSPSGNTIYF.

A note on this clone: The same CDR3 also results from other DNA sequences found in this sample. The V call is TRBV29-1, the J call TRBJ2-1; 10 positions agree with TRBD1. The trim removed 3 bases at V and 3 bases at J, leaving 2 bases unmatched. CDR3 length: 14 amino acids. Germline CDR1 is SQVTM and CDR2 is ANQGSEA. The CDR3 spells CSVERDRGYNEQFF. In DNA form, the CDR3 reads TGCAGCGTTGAGAGGGACAGGGGCTACAATGAGCAGTTCTTC.

The chain joins TRBV19 to TRBJ1-1; TRBD1 agrees at 9 bases. There are 13 residues in the CDR3. With 6 bases clipped from V and 5 bases from J, the junction kept 4 bases outside the gene matches. CDR1 and CDR2 (germline): LNHDA, SQIVND (reference sequence). The CDR3 bases are TGTGCCAGTAGCGACAGGGGGAAGACTGAAGCTTTCTTT. It translates to CASSDRGKTEAFF.

V and J are TRBV29-1 and TRBJ1-1; D is unresolved. V was trimmed by 7 bases and J by 0 bases, leaving 9 bases between them. In germline, CDR1 is SQVTM, CDR2 ANQGSEA. The CDR3 length is 12 residues. The CDR3 DNA follows: TGCAGCGGACAATTCGTGAACACTGAAGCTTTCTTT. This encodes CSGQFVNTEAFF.

On this clone: Other nucleotide sequences from this sample produce the same CDR3. The rearrangement uses TRBV7-2 and TRBJ1-5; D remains ambiguous. Deletions cut 1 base from V and 7 bases from J, with 8 bases between. CDR3 length equals 13 residues. CDR1 and CDR2 (germline): SGHTA, FQGNSA. The CDR3 nucleotides are TGTGCCAGCAGCTTAGGAGGTGACCAGCCCCAGCATTTT. Translation gives CASSLGGDQPQHF. The full variable domain, with the rest looked up from reference TRBV7-2 and TRBJ1-5, is GAGVSQSPSNKVTEKGKDVELRCDPISGHTALYWYRQSLGQGLEFLIYFQGNSAPDKSGLPSDRFSAERTGGSVSTLTIQRTQQEDSAVYLCASSLGGDQPQHFGDGTRLSIL.

The gene calls are TRBV5-1 and TRBJ2-1; TRBD2 agrees at 12 bases. The V gene end was trimmed by 4 bases and the J gene end by 9 bases; junction bases not matched to a gene: 11. The CDR3 runs to 16 residues. The germline gives CDR1 SGHRS, CDR2 YFSETQ. The DNA of the CDR3 is TGCGCCAGCAGCCCGAGGACTAGCGGGGTTGGCGTTGAGCAGTTCTTC. Translation: CASSPRTSGVGVEQFF.

The genes are TRBV2 and TRBJ1-2, with a tentative D call TRBD1 (6 bases). Trimming took 6 bases from V and 3 from J, leaving 8 bases between them. This CDR3 has 12 amino acids. The germline V gene has CDR1 SNHLY and CDR2 FYNNEI. CDR3 sequence reads: CASRGADYGYTF. DNA for the CDR3: TGTGCCAGCAGGGGGGCGGACTATGGCTACACCTTC.

The V and J genes are TRBV30 and TRBJ1-5; tentative D call: TRBD1 (6 bases). The CDR3 covers 15 residues. Germline assignment: CDR1 GTSNPN and CDR2 SVGIG (reference sequence). V shed 0 bases and J shed 6 bases, with 15 bases lying between them. Here the CDR3 reads CAWSVGGLGGQPQHF. The CDR3 DNA follows: TGTGCCTGGAGTGTAGGAGGCCTAGGGGGTCAGCCCCAGCATTTT.

The chain uses TRBV4-3 and TRBJ2-1; perhaps TRBD2 as D (6 bases). The germline V and J ends were trimmed by 3 bases and 0 bases, with 9 bases remaining between them. Germline V gene lookup returns CDR1 LGHNA and CDR2 YSLEER. The CDR3 loop spans 15 amino acids. The CDR3 DNA reads TGCGCCAGCAGCCATGGGGGGTCCTCCTACAATGAGCAGTTCTTC. Translating gives CASSHGGSSYNEQFF.

This clone was seen repeatedly, ten times or more. The chain uses TRBV11-2 and TRBJ1-2; D not certain. Trimming took 5 bases from V and 8 from J, leaving 9 bases between them. The CDR3 consists of 11 residues. Germline V gene sequence: CDR1 SGHAT, CDR2 FQNNGV. In nucleotides, the CDR3 is TGTGCCAGCAGCCAGACTTGGGGCTACACCTTC. Translating it yields CASSQTWGYTF.

DNA for the CDR3: TGTGCCTGGACAGGGTTTACTCGGGGCTACACCTTC. Translated, it gives CAWTGFTRGYTF. V is TRBV30 and J is TRBJ1-2; D is perhaps TRBD1 (5 bases). V lost 4 bases and J lost 8, with 14 bases in between. Germline V CDR1 and CDR2: GTSNPN, SVGIG (reference sequence). CDR3 length: 12 residues.

This clone has just a few counts. The J gene is TRBJ1-6, the V gene TRBV30; 9 bases are shared with TRBD1. V shed 1 base and J 6 bases; nucleotides not matched to a gene: 4. Germline lookup yields CDR1 GTSNPN and CDR2 SVGIG (reference sequence). This CDR3 is 15 amino acids long. This CDR3 is CAWSDRGRINSPLHF. In nucleotides, the CDR3 is TGTGCCTGGAGTGACAGGGGGCGCATTAATTCACCCCTCCACTTT.

The rearrangement links TRBV29-1 to TRBJ1-3; D gene ambiguous. Germline CDR1 and CDR2: SQVTM and ANQGSEA. V lost 3 bases and J 4 bases, leaving 19 bases between the germline ends. CDR3 length equals 16 residues. The CDR3 sequence: CSVDPLGSTRGNTIYF. CDR3 coding DNA: TGCAGCGTTGACCCACTAGGGAGTACTAGAGGAAACACCATATATTTT.

This clone was detected only a few times. The chain has TRBV5-1 and TRBJ2-7, with a possible D match to TRBD1 (5 bases). CDR1 is SGHRS and CDR2 is YFSETQ in the germline V gene. Trimming removed 0 bases at V and 5 bases at J, with 15 bases between. The CDR3 is 15 amino acids. CDR3 bases: TGCGCCAGCAGCTTGGACCTGGGGCGCTTCAACGAGCAGTACTTC. This encodes CASSLDLGRFNEQYF.

V gene TRBV5-1 combines with J gene TRBJ2-3; D possibly corresponds to TRBD2 (5 bases). V lost 2 bases to trimming and J lost 2 bases, with 12 bases between them. CDR3 size: 15 residues. The V gene's germline CDR1 is SGHRS and CDR2 YFSETQ. The CDR3 here is CASSFLMTITDTQYF. In nucleotides, the CDR3 is TGCGCCAGCAGCTTTCTCATGACTATCACAGATACGCAGTATTTT.